This is a list of T cell receptor beta chains from one sample in a study of blood T cell repertoires in COVID-19. Repertoires were generated with immunoSEQ multiplex PCR, while TCRdb's copy carries only in-frame clones and drops some. The sample contains about 220,000 clones, approximately 81% of which appear only once. Sequencing was done on a sample of peripheral blood. These receptors were taken from a woman of 80 years or more with acute or convalescent COVID-19. Both conserved end residues are part of each CDR3. The order of the fields is clone size, CDR3 length, V gene, D gene, J gene, CDR3 protein, CDR3 DNA. D genes are given only for firm matches. Where a row states a size, it is once, few, many or the class of an expanded clone; other rows omit it.

clone_size: once
cdr3_length: 12
v_call: TRBV7-2
d_call: .
j_call: TRBJ1-2
cdr3_aa: CASSYTGYGYTF
cdr3_nt: TGTGCCAGCAGCTATACCGGCTATGGCTACACCTTC

clone_size: .
cdr3_length: 14
v_call: TRBV12-5
d_call: .
j_call: TRBJ2-7
cdr3_aa: CASGLWGQSYEQYF
cdr3_nt: TGTGCTAGTGGTTTGTGGGGGCAATCCTACGAGCAGTACTTC

clone_size: .
cdr3_length: 15
v_call: TRBV25-1
d_call: .
j_call: TRBJ1-5
cdr3_aa: CASSESGGAVQPQHF
cdr3_nt: TGTGCCAGCAGTGAATCTGGGGGGGCAGTTCAGCCCCAGCATTTT

clone_size: .
cdr3_length: 14
v_call: TRBV7-2
d_call: TRBD1
j_call: TRBJ1-2
cdr3_aa: CASSLTWTGYGYTF
cdr3_nt: TGTGCCAGCAGCTTGACCTGGACAGGCTATGGCTACACCTTC

clone_size: .
cdr3_length: 13
v_call: TRBV4-3
d_call: .
j_call: TRBJ1-2
cdr3_aa: CASSQNLGGGYTF
cdr3_nt: TGCGCCAGCAGCCAAAATCTAGGGGGTGGCTACACCTTC

clone_size: few
cdr3_length: 16
v_call: TRBV7-9
d_call: .
j_call: TRBJ2-1
cdr3_aa: CASSSQKQVSYNEQFF
cdr3_nt: TGTGCCAGCAGCTCCCAAAAACAGGTCTCCTACAATGAGCAGTTCTTC

clone_size: .
cdr3_length: 16
v_call: TRBV7-8
d_call: TRBD1
j_call: TRBJ2-1
cdr3_aa: CASSLAAGGAYNEQFF
cdr3_nt: TGTGCCAGCAGCTTAGCAGCAGGGGGCGCCTACAATGAGCAGTTCTTC

clone_size: .
cdr3_length: 16
v_call: TRBV6-4
d_call: TRBD2
j_call: TRBJ2-1
cdr3_aa: CASSLSGTSGDNEQFF
cdr3_nt: TGTGCCAGCAGTCTCTCCGGGACTAGCGGGGACAATGAGCAGTTCTTC

clone_size: .
cdr3_length: 14
v_call: TRBV7-2
d_call: .
j_call: TRBJ1-2
cdr3_aa: CASSRGGPNYGYTF
cdr3_nt: TGTGCCAGCAGCAGGGGGGGGCCCAACTATGGCTACACCTTC

clone_size: .
cdr3_length: 19
v_call: TRBV18
d_call: TRBD1
j_call: TRBJ2-4
cdr3_aa: CASSPLRTGAEIAKNIQYF
cdr3_nt: TGTGCCAGCTCACCACTTAGGACAGGGGCCGAAATAGCCAAAAACATTCAGTACTTC

clone_size: .
cdr3_length: 13
v_call: TRBV7-8
d_call: .
j_call: TRBJ2-1
cdr3_aa: CASSLARENEQFF
cdr3_nt: TGTGCCAGCAGCTTAGCGCGGGAAAATGAGCAGTTCTTC

clone_size: many
cdr3_length: 14
v_call: TRBV6-2/TRBV6-3
d_call: TRBD1
j_call: TRBJ1-1
cdr3_aa: CASSSGQANTEAFF
cdr3_nt: TGTGCCAGCAGTTCGGGACAGGCCAACACTGAAGCTTTCTTT

clone_size: .
cdr3_length: 13
v_call: TRBV3-1/TRBV3-2
d_call: .
j_call: TRBJ1-6
cdr3_aa: CASKRGGDSPLHF
cdr3_nt: TGTGCCAGCAAAAGGGGAGGGGATTCACCCCTCCACTTT

clone_size: .
cdr3_length: 15
v_call: TRBV6-5
d_call: TRBD1
j_call: TRBJ1-2
cdr3_aa: CASKKVTGTAYGYTF
cdr3_nt: TGTGCCAGCAAGAAGGTGACAGGGACTGCCTATGGCTACACCTTC

clone_size: once
cdr3_length: 15
v_call: TRBV6-5
d_call: TRBD1
j_call: TRBJ2-7
cdr3_aa: CASSYSRDRTYEQYF
cdr3_nt: TGTGCCAGCAGTTACTCGAGGGACAGGACCTACGAGCAGTACTTC

clone_size: few
cdr3_length: 14
v_call: TRBV11-2
d_call: .
j_call: TRBJ1-1
cdr3_aa: CASSLTVLNTEAFF
cdr3_nt: TGTGCCAGCAGCCTTACAGTATTGAACACTGAAGCTTTCTTT

clone_size: .
cdr3_length: 13
v_call: TRBV29-1
d_call: TRBD2
j_call: TRBJ2-3
cdr3_aa: CSVERAGGDTQYF
cdr3_nt: TGCAGCGTTGAGCGAGCGGGGGGGGATACGCAGTATTTT

clone_size: .
cdr3_length: 13
v_call: TRBV7-9
d_call: TRBD1
j_call: TRBJ2-7
cdr3_aa: CASSLETGVEQYF
cdr3_nt: TGTGCCAGCAGCTTAGAAACAGGGGTCGAGCAGTACTTC

clone_size: .
cdr3_length: 14
v_call: TRBV7-3
d_call: TRBD1
j_call: TRBJ1-2
cdr3_aa: CASSPTGGTYGYTF
cdr3_nt: TGTGCCAGCAGCCCGACAGGGGGGACGTATGGCTACACCTTC

clone_size: .
cdr3_length: 15
v_call: TRBV18
d_call: TRBD2
j_call: TRBJ2-4
cdr3_aa: CASSPPPSGGNIQYF
cdr3_nt: TGTGCCAGCTCACCACCACCTAGCGGGGGAAACATTCAGTACTTC

clone_size: many
cdr3_length: 15
v_call: TRBV7-7
d_call: TRBD1
j_call: TRBJ1-1
cdr3_aa: CASTKPGDRNTEAFF
cdr3_nt: TGTGCTAGCACCAAACCAGGGGACAGAAACACTGAAGCTTTCTTT

clone_size: .
cdr3_length: 17
v_call: TRBV19
d_call: TRBD1
j_call: TRBJ1-1
cdr3_aa: CASSPRGTGTGKTEAFF
cdr3_nt: TGTGCCAGTAGCCCCAGGGGGACCGGGACAGGGAAGACTGAAGCTTTCTTT

clone_size: .
cdr3_length: 15
v_call: TRBV4-3
d_call: .
j_call: TRBJ1-5
cdr3_aa: CASSQDLTGWQPQHF
cdr3_nt: TGCGCCAGCAGCCAAGATCTGACGGGGTGGCAGCCCCAGCATTTT

clone_size: .
cdr3_length: 14
v_call: TRBV19
d_call: TRBD1
j_call: TRBJ1-6
cdr3_aa: CASRTGPLNSPLHF
cdr3_nt: TGTGCCAGCCGGACAGGGCCCCTTAATTCACCCCTCCACTTT